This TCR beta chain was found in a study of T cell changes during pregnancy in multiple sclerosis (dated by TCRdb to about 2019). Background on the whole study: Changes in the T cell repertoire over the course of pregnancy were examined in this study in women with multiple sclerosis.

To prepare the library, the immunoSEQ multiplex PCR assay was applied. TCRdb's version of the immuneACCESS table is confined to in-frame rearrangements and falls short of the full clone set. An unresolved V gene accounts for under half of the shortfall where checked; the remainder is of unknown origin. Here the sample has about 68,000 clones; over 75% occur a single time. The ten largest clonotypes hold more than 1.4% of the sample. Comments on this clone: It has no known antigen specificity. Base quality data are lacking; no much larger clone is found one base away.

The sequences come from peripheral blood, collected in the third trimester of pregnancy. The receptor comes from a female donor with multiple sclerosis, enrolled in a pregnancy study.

This receptor carries the CDR3 CASSPAEVPSTEKLFF. The base sequence is TGTGCCAGCTCACCGGCTGAGGTCCCCTCCACGGAAAAACTGTTTTTT. The receptor chain draws on TRBV18 and TRBJ1-4; the D gene is unclear. There are 16 amino acids in the CDR3, from cysteine to phenylalanine inclusive. Kept here is only the CDR3 DNA, which spans 48 bases and is read in frame from base 1. V is clipped by 3 bases and J by 8 bases, and the sequence between their germline boundaries is 19 bases long. Sequences KGHSH (CDR1) and LQKENI (CDR2) are obtained from the germline V gene. The reference TRBV18 and TRBJ1-4 proteins fill in what lies around the CDR3, so the full variable domain reads NAGVMQNPRHLVRRRGQEARLRCSPMKGHSHVYWYRQLPEEGLKFMVYLQKENIIDESGMPKERFSAEFPKEGPSILRIQQVVRGDSAAYFCASSPAEVPSTEKLFFGSGTQLSVL.